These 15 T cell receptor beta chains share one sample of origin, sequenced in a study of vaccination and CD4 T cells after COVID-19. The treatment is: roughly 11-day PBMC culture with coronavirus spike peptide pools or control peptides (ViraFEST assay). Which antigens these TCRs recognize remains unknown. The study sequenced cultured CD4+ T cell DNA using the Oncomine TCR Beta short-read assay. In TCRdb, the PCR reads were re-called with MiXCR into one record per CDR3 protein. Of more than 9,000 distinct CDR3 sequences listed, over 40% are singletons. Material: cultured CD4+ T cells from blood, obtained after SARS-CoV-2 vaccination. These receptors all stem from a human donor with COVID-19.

As DNA, the CDR3 is TGCAGTGCTAGAGATCTAGGACAGGGGTTGAACTACGAGCAGTACTTC. Protein: CSARDLGQGLNYEQYF. The chain employs TRBV20-1 and TRBJ2-7, with 9 nucleotides matching TRBD1. The CDR3 totals 16 residues. Germline V lookup: CDR1 DFQATT, CDR2 SNEGSKA (reference sequence). The junction had 9 bases not matched to a gene; V was cut back by 0 bases and J by 3 bases.

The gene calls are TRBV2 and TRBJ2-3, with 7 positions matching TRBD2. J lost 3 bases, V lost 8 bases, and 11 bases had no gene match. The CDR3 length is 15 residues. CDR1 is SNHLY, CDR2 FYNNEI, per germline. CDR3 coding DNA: TGTGCCAGCCGTCGAGGCGGGGGAGGGACAGATACGCAGTATTTT. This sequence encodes CASRRGGGGTDTQYF.

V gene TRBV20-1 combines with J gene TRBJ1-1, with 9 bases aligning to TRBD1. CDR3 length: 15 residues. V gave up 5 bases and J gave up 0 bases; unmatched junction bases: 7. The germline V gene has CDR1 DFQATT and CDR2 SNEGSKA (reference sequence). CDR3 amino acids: CSAGTGRGMNTEAFF. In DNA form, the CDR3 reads TGCAGTGCTGGGACAGGGCGGGGGATGAACACTGAAGCTTTCTTT.

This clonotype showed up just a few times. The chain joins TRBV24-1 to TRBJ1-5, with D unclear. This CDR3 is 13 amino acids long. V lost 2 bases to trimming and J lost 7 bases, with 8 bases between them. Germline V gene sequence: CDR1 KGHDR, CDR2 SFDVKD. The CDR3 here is CATSDSAGQPQHF. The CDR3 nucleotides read TGTGCCACCAGTGATTCCGCAGGCCAGCCCCAGCATTTT.

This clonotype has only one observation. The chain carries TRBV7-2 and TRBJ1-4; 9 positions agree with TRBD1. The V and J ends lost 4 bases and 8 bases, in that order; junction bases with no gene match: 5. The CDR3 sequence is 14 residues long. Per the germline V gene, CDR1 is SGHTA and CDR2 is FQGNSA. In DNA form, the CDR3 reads TGTGCCAGCAGCTCTAACAGGGGGCGGGAAAAACTGTTTTTT. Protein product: CASSSNRGREKLFF.

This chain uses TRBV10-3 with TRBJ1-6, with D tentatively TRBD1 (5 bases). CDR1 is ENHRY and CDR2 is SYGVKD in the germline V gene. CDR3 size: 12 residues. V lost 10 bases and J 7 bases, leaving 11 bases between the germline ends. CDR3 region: CATRGENSPLHF. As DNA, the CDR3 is TGTGCCACCCGGGGCGAGAATTCACCCCTCCACTTT.

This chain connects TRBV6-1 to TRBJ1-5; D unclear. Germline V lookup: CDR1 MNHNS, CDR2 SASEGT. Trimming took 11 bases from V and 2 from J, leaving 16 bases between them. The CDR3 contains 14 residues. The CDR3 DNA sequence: TGTGCCTCACTTTCTTTTTATGGCAATCAGCCCCAGCATTTT. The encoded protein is CASLSFYGNQPQHF.

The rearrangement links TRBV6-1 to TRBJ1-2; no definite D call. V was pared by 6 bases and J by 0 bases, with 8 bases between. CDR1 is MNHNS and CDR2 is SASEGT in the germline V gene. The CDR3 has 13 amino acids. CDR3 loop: CASSAATNYGYTF. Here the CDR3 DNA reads TGTGCCAGCAGCGCGGCTACTAACTATGGCTACACCTTC.

The CDR3 DNA reads as TGTGCCAGCAGCCTTAAGCATTTGACCGGTCCTTTCTTT. Translating gives CASSLKHLTGPFF. The chain couples TRBV12-3 or TRBV12-4 to TRBJ1-1, with no clear D. V shed 6 bases and J shed 12 bases, with 20 bases lying between them. The CDR3 has 13 residues.

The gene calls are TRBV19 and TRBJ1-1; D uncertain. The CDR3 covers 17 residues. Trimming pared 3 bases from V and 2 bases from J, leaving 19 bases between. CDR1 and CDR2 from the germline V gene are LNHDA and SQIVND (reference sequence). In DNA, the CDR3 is TGTGCCAGTAGTATTGGGAGGGTAAGAGGGTTAAACACTGAAGCTTTCTTT. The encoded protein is CASSIGRVRGLNTEAFF.

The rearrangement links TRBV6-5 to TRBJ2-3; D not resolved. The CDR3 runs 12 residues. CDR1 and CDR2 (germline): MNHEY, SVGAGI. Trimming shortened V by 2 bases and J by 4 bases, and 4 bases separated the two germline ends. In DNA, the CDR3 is TGTGCCAGCAGTTACATCGCAGATACGCAGTATTTT. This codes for CASSYIADTQYF.

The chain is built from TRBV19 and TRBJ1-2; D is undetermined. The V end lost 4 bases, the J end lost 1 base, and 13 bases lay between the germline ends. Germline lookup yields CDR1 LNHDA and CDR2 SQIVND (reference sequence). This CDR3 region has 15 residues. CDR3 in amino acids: CASSTIVENNYGYTF. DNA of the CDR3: TGTGCCAGTAGTACCATCGTAGAGAATAACTATGGCTACACCTTC.

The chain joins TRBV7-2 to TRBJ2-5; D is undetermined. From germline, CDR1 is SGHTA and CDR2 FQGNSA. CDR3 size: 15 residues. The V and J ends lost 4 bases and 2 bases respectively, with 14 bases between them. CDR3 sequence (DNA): TGTGCCAGCAGCTCTCGTCGGCCATATCAAGAGACCCAGTACTTC. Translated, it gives CASSSRRPYQETQYF. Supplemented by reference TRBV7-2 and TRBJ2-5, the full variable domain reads GAGVSQSPSNKVTEKGKDVELRCDPISGHTALYWYRQSLGQGLEFLIYFQGNSAPDKSGLPSDRFSAERTGGSVSTLTIQRTQQEDSAVYLCASSSRRPYQETQYFGPGTRLLVL.

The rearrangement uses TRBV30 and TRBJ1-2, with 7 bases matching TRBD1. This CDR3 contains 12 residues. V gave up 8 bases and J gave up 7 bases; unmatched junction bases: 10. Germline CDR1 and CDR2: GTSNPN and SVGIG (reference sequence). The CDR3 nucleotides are TGTGCCCGGTCCAGGGACAGTCGTGGCTACACCTTC. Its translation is CARSRDSRGYTF.

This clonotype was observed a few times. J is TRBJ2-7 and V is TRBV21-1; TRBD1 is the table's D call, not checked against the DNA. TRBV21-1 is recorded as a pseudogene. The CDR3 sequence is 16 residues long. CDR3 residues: CASSNRDRGRPGEQYF. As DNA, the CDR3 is TGTGCCAGCAGCAACCGGGACAGGGGGCGCCCCGGCGAGCAGTACTTC.